This passage covers 24 T cell receptor beta chains from one sample sequenced in a study of cytomegalovirus exposure and HLA in healthy donors (TCRdb year 2017). The library was produced with the immunoSEQ multiplex PCR assay. A mixture of 60 forward primers for TCR Vbeta segments and 13 reverse primers for TCR Jbeta segments was used in the multiplex PCR. Imported from immuneACCESS, the table was reduced by TCRdb to in-frame sequences with V and J called. These copies leave out some clones; in studies compared against another copy, an unresolved V gene accounts for under half, and the cause of the remainder is not known. This sample gives 180,000 or so clones in total; 76% of them show up just once. Together, the top ten hold around 1.6% of the sample. Sample: PBMCs. Source of these receptors: a man younger than 35 in good health and CMV-seronegative.

V is TRBV18 and J is TRBJ1-2; tentatively, D is TRBD1 (6 bases). Trimming removed 0 bases at V and 8 bases at J, with 10 bases between. Germline V gives CDR1 KGHSH, CDR2 LQKENI. The CDR3 loop spans 13 amino acids. CDR3 amino acids: CASSPPTQGGYTF. DNA for the CDR3: TGTGCCAGCTCACCACCTACACAGGGCGGCTACACCTTC.

This chain connects TRBV14 to TRBJ1-4; possible D gene TRBD1, 5 bases. V lost 1 base and J 8 bases, leaving 14 bases between the germline ends. This CDR3 is 15 amino acids long. Germline CDR1 and CDR2: SGHDN and FVKESK. CDR3: CASSQVPRVNEKLFF. For the CDR3, the DNA is TGTGCCAGCAGCCAAGTCCCCAGGGTGAACGAAAAACTGTTTTTT. The variable domain in full, completed from reference TRBV14 and TRBJ1-4, reads EAGVTQFPSHSVIEKGQTVTLRCDPISGHDNLYWYRRVMGKEIKFLLHFVKESKQDESGMPNNRFLAERTGGTYSTLKVQPAELEDSGVYFCASSQVPRVNEKLFFGSGTQLSVL.

The CDR3 reads CASSSGQGSFAGYTF. CDR3 in DNA: TGTGCCAGCAGTTCTGGACAGGGGAGCTTTGCTGGCTACACCTTC. V gene TRBV28 combines with J gene TRBJ1-2; TRBD1 matches 9 bases. The V gene's germline CDR1 is MDHEN and CDR2 SYDVKM. This CDR3 has 15 residues. After removal of 4 bases from V and 7 bases from J, the junction contained 10 bases not matched to a gene.

This clone was seen more than once but under ten times. The V and J genes are TRBV28 and TRBJ1-1; tentatively, D is TRBD1 (6 bases). This CDR3 comprises 15 residues. The germline V and J ends were trimmed by 3 bases and 3 bases, with 14 bases remaining between them. CDR1 MDHEN and CDR2 SYDVKM come from the germline V gene. The CDR3 loop is CASSFGGRSDTEAFF. The CDR3 DNA is TGTGCCAGCAGTTTTGGGGGCAGGTCCGACACTGAAGCTTTCTTT.

The genes are TRBV19 and TRBJ1-6; a possible D gene is TRBD1 (5 bases). CDR3 length equals 13 residues. Trimming stripped 6 bases from V and 3 bases from J, with 6 bases between. Germline CDR1 is LNHDA and CDR2 is SQIVND (reference sequence). CDR3 sequence (DNA): TGTGCCAGTAGGACAGACTATAATTCACCCCTCCACTTT. It codes for CASRTDYNSPLHF.

This clone was counted only a few times. The V call is TRBV5-8, the J call TRBJ1-2; possible D gene TRBD1, 5 bases. Trimming stripped 0 bases from V and 4 bases from J, with 7 bases between. Germline CDR1 SGHTS, CDR2 YDEGEE. The CDR3 extends over 13 amino acids. CDR3 region: CASSLETVYGYTF. For the CDR3, the DNA is TGTGCCAGCAGCTTGGAGACAGTCTATGGCTACACCTTC.

The chain is built from TRBV10-3 and TRBJ2-1; 11 positions match TRBD2. V lost 4 bases and J lost 12; bases outside the gene matches: 8. The germline CDR1 and CDR2 sequences are ENHRY and SYGVKD. The CDR3 has 14 residues. The CDR3 here is CAISVSGGEMAQFF. The DNA for the CDR3 is TGTGCCATCAGTGTTAGCGGGGGGGAGATGGCGCAGTTCTTC.

The genes are TRBV28 and TRBJ1-5; no clear D gene. Trimming stripped 3 bases from V and 5 bases from J, with 8 bases between. Germline CDR1 is MDHEN and CDR2 is SYDVKM. The CDR3 is 13 amino acids. CDR3 bases: TGTGCCAGCAGTTTCGGTGGTGATCAGCCCCAGCATTTT. As protein: CASSFGGDQPQHF.

The chain links TRBV18 to TRBJ2-1; D unresolved. The CDR3 has 15 residues. The germline gives CDR1 KGHSH, CDR2 LQKENI. V dropped 5 bases and J dropped 8 bases, with 19 bases sitting between them. The CDR3 nucleotides read TGTGCCAGCTCAGCAGCATGGCCAGGTTGGGATGAGCAGTTCTTC. This gives the protein CASSAAWPGWDEQFF.

A remark on this clone: The junction departs from the called germline gene at one end, perhaps through a read error. The chain recombines TRBV7-9 with TRBJ2-1; the D gene is possibly TRBD2 (6 bases). The CDR3 spans 15 residues. Germline V CDR1 and CDR2: SEHNR, FQNEAQ (reference sequence). In DNA, the CDR3 is TGTTCCAGCAGCTTAGCGGCGGGACTTATCGATGAGCAGTTCTTC. Amino acids: CSSSLAAGLIDEQFF.

This clone was observed a few times. The rearrangement links TRBV2 to TRBJ1-5; D remains unclear. The V and J ends lost 3 bases and 3 bases respectively, with 9 bases between them. CDR3 length: 14 residues. CDR1 is SNHLY and CDR2 is FYNNEI in the germline V gene. In DNA, the CDR3 is TGTGCCAGCAGTGAGAGACACACCAATCAGCCCCAGCATTTT. Its protein product is CASSERHTNQPQHF.

The CDR3 sequence is CASSFPRGSYGYTF. DNA for the CDR3: TGTGCCAGCAGCTTCCCTCGGGGGTCCTATGGCTACACCTTC. The chain has TRBV7-9 and TRBJ1-2; tentatively, D is TRBD1 (5 bases). This CDR3 spans 14 amino acids. In germline, CDR1 is SEHNR, CDR2 FQNEAQ (reference sequence). Trimming took 3 bases from V and 4 from J, leaving 12 bases between them. The whole variable domain, filled in from reference TRBV7-9 and TRBJ1-2, reads DTGVSQNPRHKITKRGQNVTFRCDPISEHNRLYWYRQTLGQGPEFLTYFQNEAQLEKSRLLSDRFSAERPKGSFSTLEIQRTEQGDSAMYLCASSFPRGSYGYTFGSGTRLTVV.

In this sample, this clone turned up a few times. V is TRBV7-2 and J is TRBJ2-1, with D perhaps matching TRBD1 (7 bases). Trimming stripped 2 bases from V and 9 bases from J, with 23 bases between. Germline V gene sequence: CDR1 SGHTA, CDR2 FQGNSA. The length of the CDR3 is 17 residues. In nucleotides, the CDR3 is TGTGCCAGCAGCTTACGCCGGCGCAGGGGGGTCAGGAGTGAGCAGTTCTTC. This gives the protein CASSLRRRRGVRSEQFF.

This chain links TRBV9 with TRBJ2-5; D unresolved. V was trimmed by 0 bases and J by 2 bases, leaving 8 bases between them. The CDR3 has 14 amino acids. Germline CDR1 and CDR2: SGDLS and YYNGEE. The CDR3: CASSVGRLQETQYF. CDR3 bases: TGTGCCAGCAGCGTAGGGCGGCTACAAGAGACCCAGTACTTC.

The rearrangement joins TRBV10-3 to TRBJ2-6; 8 bases line up with TRBD1. The CDR3 contains 19 residues. V trimming: 3 bases; J trimming: 0 bases; junction bases outside the gene matches: 10. Germline V gene lookup returns CDR1 ENHRY and CDR2 SYGVKD. CDR3 loop: CAISELSGQVTSGANVLTF. CDR3 DNA: TGTGCCATCAGTGAATTGTCGGGACAGGTTACCTCTGGGGCCAACGTCCTGACTTTC.

This clone was found once. The genes are TRBV6-1 and TRBJ1-1, with D possibly being TRBD1 (5 bases). Trimming took off 0 bases at V and 1 base at J, with 9 bases between the two ends. Germline loops: CDR1 MNHNS, CDR2 SASEGT. The CDR3 is 15 amino acids. The CDR3 spells CASSEALRGNTEAFF. The CDR3 nucleotides are TGTGCCAGCAGTGAAGCGCTAAGGGGGAACACTGAAGCTTTCTTT.

This chain connects TRBV5-6 to TRBJ1-5, with D hard to call. V gave up 4 bases and J gave up 2 bases, with 10 bases separating them. Germline V gives CDR1 SGHDT, CDR2 YYEEEE. This CDR3 contains 14 residues. For the CDR3, the DNA is TGTGCCAGCAGCCTCATAGGAGGCAATCAGCCCCAGCATTTT. Translating gives CASSLIGGNQPQHF.

This clone showed up just once. The chain joins TRBV10-3 to TRBJ2-3; D unclear. In germline, CDR1 is ENHRY, CDR2 SYGVKD. The CDR3 extends over 13 amino acids. V dropped 7 bases and J dropped 4 bases, with 12 bases sitting between them. CDR3: CAIIPVCADTQYF. The CDR3 nucleotides are TGTGCCATCATCCCGGTTTGCGCAGATACGCAGTATTTT.

The chain is built from TRBV11-2 and TRBJ2-2; the D gene is possibly TRBD1 (5 bases). Trimming took 3 bases from V and 2 from J, leaving 13 bases between them. CDR1 and CDR2 (germline): SGHAT, FQNNGV. The CDR3 is 16 residues long. Here the CDR3 reads CASSFPRVLNTGELFF. The CDR3 region has the DNA TGTGCCAGCAGCTTCCCCAGGGTGCTCAACACCGGGGAGCTGTTTTTT.

CDR3 sequence reads: CASSLVGEGYTF. For the CDR3, the DNA is TGTGCCAGCAGCTTGGTTGGAGAGGGCTACACCTTC. The chain recombines TRBV5-4 with TRBJ1-2, with D unresolved. V lost 0 bases to trimming and J lost 8 bases, with 8 bases between them. This CDR3 contains 12 residues. Per the germline V gene, CDR1 is SGHNT and CDR2 is YYREEE (reference sequence).

This chain's CDR3 is CASRFAGFTEAFF. The DNA for the CDR3 is TGTGCCAGCCGATTTGCAGGTTTCACTGAAGCTTTCTTT. This chain connects TRBV25-1 to TRBJ1-1; D gene unclear. Per germline, CDR1 MGHDK and CDR2 SYGVNS. This CDR3 comprises 13 residues. Between the trimmed V and J ends, which lost 8 bases and 4 bases, there was a span of 14 bases.

The chain uses TRBV29-1 and TRBJ2-3; 8 bases are shared with TRBD2. In germline, CDR1 is SQVTM, CDR2 ANQGSEA. V trimming: 7 bases; J trimming: 0 bases; junction bases outside the gene matches: 6. The CDR3 length is 14 residues. Here the CDR3 DNA reads TGCAGCGGTGTTAGCGGGGCTAGCACAGATACGCAGTATTTT. Residues: CSGVSGASTDTQYF.

The rearrangement links TRBV28 to TRBJ1-1, with D perhaps TRBD1 (5 bases). V was pared by 6 bases and J by 1 base, with 15 bases between. This CDR3 has 15 residues. Germline assignment: CDR1 MDHEN and CDR2 SYDVKM. CDR3 region: CASSQNAQGNTEAFF. CDR3 DNA: TGTGCCAGCAGCCAAAATGCGCAGGGGAACACTGAAGCTTTCTTT.

The chain joins TRBV7-3 to TRBJ2-3, with TRBD2 identical over 8 bases. Per germline, CDR1 SGHTA and CDR2 FQGTGA. Trimming removed 3 bases from V and 6 bases from J; junction bases left unmatched: 11. The CDR3 is 16 amino acids. CDR3 protein: CASSFILRGGRDTQYF. CDR3 DNA: TGTGCCAGCAGCTTCATTTTACGGGGGGGCCGGGATACGCAGTATTTT. Combining the CDR3 with reference TRBV7-3 and TRBJ2-3 gives the whole variable domain GAGVSQTPSNKVTEKGKYVELRCDPISGHTALYWYRQSLGQGPEFLIYFQGTGAADDSGLPNDRFFAVRPEGSVSTLKIQRTERGDSAVYLCASSFILRGGRDTQYFGPGTRLTVL.